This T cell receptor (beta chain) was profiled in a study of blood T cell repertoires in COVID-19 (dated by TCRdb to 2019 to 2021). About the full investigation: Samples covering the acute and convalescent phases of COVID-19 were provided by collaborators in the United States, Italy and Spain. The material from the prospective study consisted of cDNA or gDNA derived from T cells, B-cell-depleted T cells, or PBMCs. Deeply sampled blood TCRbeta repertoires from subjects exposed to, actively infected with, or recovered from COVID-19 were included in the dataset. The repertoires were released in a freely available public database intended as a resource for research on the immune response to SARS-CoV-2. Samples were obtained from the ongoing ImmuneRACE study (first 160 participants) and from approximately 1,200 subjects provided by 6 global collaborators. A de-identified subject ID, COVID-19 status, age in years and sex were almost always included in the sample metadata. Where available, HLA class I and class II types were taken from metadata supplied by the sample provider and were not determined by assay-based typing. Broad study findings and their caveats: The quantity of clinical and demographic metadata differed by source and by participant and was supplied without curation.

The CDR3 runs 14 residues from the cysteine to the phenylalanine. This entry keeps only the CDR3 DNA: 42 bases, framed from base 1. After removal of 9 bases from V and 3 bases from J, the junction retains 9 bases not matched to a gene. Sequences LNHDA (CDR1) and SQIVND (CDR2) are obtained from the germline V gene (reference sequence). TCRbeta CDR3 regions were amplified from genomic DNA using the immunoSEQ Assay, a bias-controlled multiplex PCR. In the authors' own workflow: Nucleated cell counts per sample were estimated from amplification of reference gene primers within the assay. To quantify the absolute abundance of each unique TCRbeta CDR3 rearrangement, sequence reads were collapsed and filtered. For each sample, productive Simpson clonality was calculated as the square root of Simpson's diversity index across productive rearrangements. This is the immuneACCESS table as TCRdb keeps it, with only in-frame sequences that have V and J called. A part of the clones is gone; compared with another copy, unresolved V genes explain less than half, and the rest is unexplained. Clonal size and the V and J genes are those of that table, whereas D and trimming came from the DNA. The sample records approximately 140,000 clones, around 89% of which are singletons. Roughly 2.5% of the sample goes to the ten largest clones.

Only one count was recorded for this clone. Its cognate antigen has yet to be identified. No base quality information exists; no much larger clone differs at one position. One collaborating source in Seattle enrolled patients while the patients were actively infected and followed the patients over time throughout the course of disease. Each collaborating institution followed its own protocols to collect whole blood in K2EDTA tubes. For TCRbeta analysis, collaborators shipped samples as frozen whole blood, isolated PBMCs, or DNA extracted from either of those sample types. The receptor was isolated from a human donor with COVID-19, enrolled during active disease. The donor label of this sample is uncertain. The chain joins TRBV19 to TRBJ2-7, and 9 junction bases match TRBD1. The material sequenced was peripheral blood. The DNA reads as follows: TGTGCCAGCACGCCCAAGGACAGGGGCTACGAGCAGTACTTC. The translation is CASTPKDRGYEQYF.